Listed below are T cell receptor beta chains from one sample, sequenced in a study of CD8 T cells in Susac syndrome. TCRdb re-derived calls from the immunoSEQ multiplex PCR reads in MiXCR, one entry per CDR3 protein. The sample has 180,000 or so distinct CDR3 sequences, around 94% seen once; the top ten hold about 0.13%. The sample comprised CD4+ T cells from PBMCs. Receptors were obtained from a human donor in good health. CDR3s include the opening cysteine and the closing phenylalanine or tryptophan. Fields, in order: D gene, clone size, V gene, J gene, CDR3 DNA, CDR3 protein. A D gene is named only where the DNA matches it firmly. Clone size is stated in some rows and not others, as once, few, many or a class when expanded.

TRBD1,.,TRBV7-9,TRBJ1-2,TGTGCCAGCAGCTTCCCAGGGGGCGGTGGCTACACCTTC,CASSFPGGGGYTF
TRBD2,.,TRBV5-1,TRBJ2-3,TGCGCCAGCAGCTTATCCGGGGGGGTTGGCACAGATACGCAGTATTTT,CASSLSGGVGTDTQYF
.,.,TRBV6-2/TRBV6-3,TRBJ2-3,TGTGCCAGCACCGACCCGACAGGAGACCCAGATACGCAGTATTTT,CASTDPTGDPDTQYF
TRBD1,once,TRBV7-2,TRBJ2-1,TGTGCCAGCAGCTTAGCTGGGACAGGGGGCAATGAGCAGTTCTTC,CASSLAGTGGNEQFF
TRBD2,.,TRBV15,TRBJ2-1,TGTGCCACCAGTCCGACTAGCAGCAACAATGAGCAGTTCTTC,CATSPTSSNNEQFF
.,.,TRBV2,TRBJ1-2,TGTGCCAGCACAAGCAGGGCTCATGGCTACACCTTC,CASTSRAHGYTF
.,.,TRBV9,TRBJ1-5,TGTGCCAGCAGCGTAGCCGGGGCGCATCTCAATCAGCCCCAGCATTTT,CASSVAGAHLNQPQHF
TRBD1,few,TRBV9,TRBJ1-2,TGTGCCAGCAGCGCCGGGACAGGCTATGGCTACACCTTC,CASSAGTGYGYTF
TRBD2,once,TRBV12-3/TRBV12-4,TRBJ2-2,TGTGCCAGCAGTTGGGGACTATGGACTGGGGAGCTGTTTTTT,CASSWGLWTGELFF
.,.,TRBV29-1,TRBJ2-7,TGCTCCCCAGGGACCTCCTACGAGCAGTACTTC,CSPGTSYEQYF
.,.,TRBV20-1,TRBJ1-2,TGCAGTGCTAGAGATAGCAGGGTGGTTTGGGGCTACACCTTC,CSARDSRVVWGYTF
.,.,TRBV15,TRBJ1-2,TGTGCCACCAGCAGAGATAGTTATGGCTACACCTTC,CATSRDSYGYTF
.,.,TRBV25-1,TRBJ1-6,TGTGCCAGCAGTGAATCCGGTAATTCACCCCTCCACTTT,CASSESGNSPLHF
TRBD1,.,TRBV3-1,TRBJ2-7,TGTGCCAGCAGCCAAGATAGACAGGGGCCAACCTACGAGCAGTACTTC,CASSQDRQGPTYEQYF
.,.,TRBV6-5,TRBJ2-7,TGTGCCAGCAGTTACGCGGGTACTACCTACGAGCAGTACTTC,CASSYAGTTYEQYF
.,.,TRBV4-3,TRBJ2-3,TGCGCCAGCAGCCAAGTCAGAGCGGATACGCAGTATTTT,CASSQVRADTQYF
.,.,TRBV20-1,TRBJ1-1,TGCAGTGCCCCCCGGGGGCTGAACACTGAAGCTTTCTTT,CSAPRGLNTEAFF
.,.,TRBV29-1,TRBJ1-2,TGCAGCGTCCTGGGGGGGGACTATGGCTACACCTTC,CSVLGGDYGYTF
.,.,TRBV12-3/TRBV12-4,TRBJ1-2,TGTGCCAGCAGTCCGACAGGATCTAACTATGGCTACACCTTC,CASSPTGSNYGYTF
.,once,TRBV20-1,TRBJ2-5,TGCAGTGCTAAAGGACAGCAAGAGACCCAGTACTTC,CSAKGQQETQYF
.,.,TRBV18,TRBJ2-1,TGTGCCAGCTCACCCCCCGCCCGGGATGAGCAGTTCTTC,CASSPPARDEQFF
.,.,TRBV30,TRBJ1-2,TGTGCCTGGAGTGTTCCCGGGACGATTAACTATGGCTACACCTTC,CAWSVPGTINYGYTF
.,.,TRBV5-1,TRBJ2-1,TGCGCCAGCAGCTCGACCAGCCTCTCCTACAATGAGCAGTTCTTC,CASSSTSLSYNEQFF
TRBD2,.,TRBV19,TRBJ2-1,TGTGCCAGTGGGGTACTAGCGGGGGTCTTCAATGAGCAGTTCTTC,CASGVLAGVFNEQFF
TRBD1,.,TRBV3-1,TRBJ1-5,TGTGCCAGCAGCCAAGGACAGGGCCAGCCCCAGCATTTT,CASSQGQGQPQHF
.,few,TRBV18,TRBJ2-5,TGTGCCAGCTCACCGTACCAAGAGACCCAGTACTTC,CASSPYQETQYF
.,.,TRBV28,TRBJ2-1,TGTGCCAGCAGTGTGACGGTGAGCTCCTACAATGAGCAGTTCTTC,CASSVTVSSYNEQFF
.,.,TRBV29-1,TRBJ2-3,TGCAGCGTTGCTCCGTCCACAGATACGCAGTATTTT,CSVAPSTDTQYF
TRBD2,.,TRBV6-6,TRBJ2-1,TGTGCCAGCAACCCTAGGGGAGGGAATGAGCAGTTCTTC,CASNPRGGNEQFF
TRBD1,.,TRBV6-5,TRBJ1-2,TGTGCCAGCAGGCCCGGACAGGATATCTATGGCTACACCTTC,CASRPGQDIYGYTF
.,once,TRBV6-1,TRBJ2-5,TGTGCCAGCAGTGACGGAGGGGGCCAGCGGGGACTCCAAGAGACCCAGTACTTC,CASSDGGGQRGLQETQYF
.,.,TRBV7-2,TRBJ1-5,TGTGCCAGCAGCTTAGCTGGGGTATCCAGCAATCAGCCCCAGCATTTT,CASSLAGVSSNQPQHF
TRBD1,.,TRBV30,TRBJ1-2,TGTGCCTGGAGGCCCCTCGGGACAGGATTGTATGGCTACACCTTC,CAWRPLGTGLYGYTF
TRBD1,.,TRBV20-1,TRBJ2-7,TGCAGTGCTGGACAGGGGACGGGGTACGAGCAGTACTTC,CSAGQGTGYEQYF
.,.,TRBV23-1,TRBJ1-5,TGCGCCAGCAGTCGGGGACGGATCAATCAGCCCCAGCATTTT,CASSRGRINQPQHF
.,.,TRBV3-1,TRBJ1-2,TGTGCCAGCAGCCAAGGGGCGGTTCGATATGGCTACACCTTC,CASSQGAVRYGYTF
.,.,TRBV5-1,TRBJ2-7,TGCGCCAGCAGCTTGGTAGGGGCGAGGGACGAGCAGTACTTC,CASSLVGARDEQYF
.,.,TRBV5-6,TRBJ1-2,TGTGCCAGCAGCTTGGTTGGAGGTGGTCCGACTCGTGGCTACACCTTC,CASSLVGGGPTRGYTF
.,.,TRBV4-3,TRBJ1-6,TGCGCCAGCAGCCTTGGAGGGCAGGCTGATTCACCCCTCCACTTT,CASSLGGQADSPLHF
TRBD2,.,TRBV11-2,TRBJ2-1,TGTGCCAGCAGCTTAGTGGCTAGCGGGGGGCCAACCCTTAGCTCCTACAATGAGCAGTTCTTC,CASSLVASGGPTLSSYNEQFF
.,.,TRBV14,TRBJ2-1,TGTGCCAGCAGCCGGGCGGATGAGCAGTTCTTC,CASSRADEQFF
TRBD2,few,TRBV5-1,TRBJ2-1,TGCGCCAGCAGCTTGGGGGCTAGCGGGGTCAACAATGAGCAGTTCTTC,CASSLGASGVNNEQFF
TRBD1,.,TRBV5-1,TRBJ2-3,TGCGCCAGCAGGACGACAGGGAGCTTGGGAGATACGCAGTATTTT,CASRTTGSLGDTQYF
TRBD2,.,TRBV29-1,TRBJ2-7,TGCAGCGTGGGGACTAGCGTAGGAGAGCAGTACTTC,CSVGTSVGEQYF
TRBD2,.,TRBV6-2/TRBV6-3,TRBJ2-1,TGTGCCAGCAGTTACCCCACCTTGGGACTAAACTACAATGAGCAGTTCTTC,CASSYPTLGLNYNEQFF
.,.,TRBV20-1,TRBJ1-1,TGCAGTGCTAGGGTTCTGGGGATGAACACTGAAGCTTTCTTT,CSARVLGMNTEAFF
.,.,TRBV20-1,TRBJ2-1,TGCAGTGCTAGCCCTAGCAGAGACAATGAGCAGTTCTTC,CSASPSRDNEQFF